The next 7 T cell receptor beta chains were all read from a single sample in a study of blood T cell repertoires in COVID-19. Libraries were prepared by immunoSEQ multiplex PCR; TCRdb keeps only in-frame clonotypes and omits some of them. The profile shows a few hundred thousand clones, roughly 84% of them singletons. Source material: peripheral blood. The source of these receptors is a human donor in a cohort sampled during active COVID-19.

The chain employs TRBV6-4 and TRBJ2-1; TRBD2 matches at 8 bases. The ends lost 3 bases at V and 5 bases at J; junction bases unmatched: 9. The CDR3 consists of 16 residues. Germline V gene data show CDR1 as MRHNA and CDR2 as SNTAGT. CDR3 sequence: CASSEFGGRFNNEQFF. CDR3 DNA: TGTGCCAGCAGTGAATTTGGCGGGAGGTTCAACAATGAGCAGTTCTTC.

The chain couples TRBV5-1 to TRBJ1-1; TRBD1 agrees at 7 bases. V shed 4 bases, J shed 8 bases, and the junction held 11 bases outside the gene matches. The CDR3 has 14 amino acids. Looked up from germline, CDR1 is SGHRS and CDR2 is YFSETQ. The CDR3 nucleotides read TGCGCCAGCAGCCTGGCCGGGACAGCGTCGGAAGCTTTCTTT. Encoded protein: CASSLAGTASEAFF.

The chain joins TRBV9 to TRBJ2-2; TRBD2 matches at 12 bases. Losses at the gene ends were 6 bases for V and 5 bases for J; bases not matched to a gene: 14. The CDR3 is 18 amino acids. Germline V gene lookup returns CDR1 SGDLS and CDR2 YYNGEE. For the CDR3, the DNA is TGTGCCAGCAACCCTAGACTAGCGGGGGAAGTTATAACCGGGGAGCTGTTTTTT. It translates to CASNPRLAGEVITGELFF.

J is TRBJ2-1 and V is TRBV7-2, with 9 bases identical to TRBD1. The trim removed 4 bases at V and 1 base at J, leaving 2 bases unmatched. The CDR3 length is 15 residues. CDR1 and CDR2 (germline): SGHTA, FQGNSA. DNA for the CDR3: TGTGCCAGCAGCTCCGGACAGGGGTCCTACAATGAGCAGTTCTTC. Residues: CASSSGQGSYNEQFF.

This clone has a single count. The V gene is TRBV7-2, the J gene TRBJ2-1; 13 positions match TRBD2. Trimming took 5 bases from V and 7 from J; bases not matched to a gene: 5. Germline assignment: CDR1 SGHTA and CDR2 FQGNSA. The CDR3 is 15 residues long. The CDR3 sequence is CASSKLAGGRNEQFF. In DNA, the CDR3 is TGTGCCAGCAGCAAACTAGCGGGGGGGCGAAATGAGCAGTTCTTC.

This chain connects TRBV29-1 to TRBJ2-7; D possibly corresponds to TRBD2 (7 bases). V lost 6 bases and J lost 0, with 24 bases in between. Germline V gene sequence: CDR1 SQVTM, CDR2 ANQGSEA. The CDR3 has 17 amino acids. CDR3 sequence reads: CSVGGGSQGLSSYEQYF. CDR3 nucleotide sequence: TGCAGCGTGGGAGGGGGGTCCCAAGGCCTCAGCTCCTACGAGCAGTACTTC.

This chain connects TRBV5-1 to TRBJ2-5, with a possible D match to TRBD1 (6 bases). Trimming removed 1 base from V and 3 bases from J, with 10 bases in between. The CDR3 sequence is 14 residues long. Germline V gives CDR1 SGHRS, CDR2 YFSETQ. The CDR3 DNA follows: TGCGCCAGCAGCTTGTCTGCAGGGGAAGAGACCCAGTACTTC. The encoded protein is CASSLSAGEETQYF.